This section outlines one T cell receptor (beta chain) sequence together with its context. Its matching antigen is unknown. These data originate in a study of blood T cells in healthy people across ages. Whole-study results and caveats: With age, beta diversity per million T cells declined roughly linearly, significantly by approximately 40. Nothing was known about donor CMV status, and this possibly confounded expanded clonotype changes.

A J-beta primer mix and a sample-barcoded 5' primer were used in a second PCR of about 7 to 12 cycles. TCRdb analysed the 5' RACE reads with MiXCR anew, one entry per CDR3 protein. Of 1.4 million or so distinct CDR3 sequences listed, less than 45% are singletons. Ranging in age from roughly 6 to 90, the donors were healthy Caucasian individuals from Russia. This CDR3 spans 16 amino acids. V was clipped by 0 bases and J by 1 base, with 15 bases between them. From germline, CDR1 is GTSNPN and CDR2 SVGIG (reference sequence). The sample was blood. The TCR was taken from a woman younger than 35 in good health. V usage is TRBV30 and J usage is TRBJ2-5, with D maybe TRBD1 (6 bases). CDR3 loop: CAWSVSSWGLQETQYF. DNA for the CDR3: TGTGCCTGGAGTGTATCTTCTTGGGGGCTCCAAGAGACCCAGTACTTC.